Described below is a single TCR beta chain sequence and its context. Germline CDR1 and CDR2: MDHEN and SYDVKM. The length of the CDR3 is 15 residues. V dropped 2 bases and J dropped 7 bases, with 17 bases sitting between them. Sequenced by immunoSEQ multiplex PCR; TCRdb stores in-frame clones only, minus some. The data hold 150,000 to 200,000 clones, with approximately 86% observed a single time. This specimen belongs to a study of blood T cell repertoires in COVID-19. Sequenced: peripheral blood. This sequence originates from a woman between 50 and 59 years old with acute or convalescent COVID-19. The chain joins TRBV28 to TRBJ1-1, with unresolved D. DNA for the CDR3: TGTGCCAGCAGTTTACAGGTTCTCGGCAGTAATGAAGCTTTCTTT. Amino acids: CASSLQVLGSNEAFF. Looking up the rest from reference TRBV28 and TRBJ1-1 gives the full variable domain: DVKVTQSSRYLVKRTGEKVFLECVQDMDHENMFWYRQDPGLGLRLIYFSYDVKMKEKGDIPEGYSVSREKKERFSLILESASTNQTSMYLCASSLQVLGSNEAFFGQGTRLTVV.